This TCR beta chain was found in a study of regulatory T cells in long-lasting Graves disease. Findings and limits, study-wide: Gene preferences differed: TRBV28, TRBJ1-2, TRBJ2-5 in persistent cases.

This CDR3 spans 14 amino acids. V lost 5 bases to trimming and J lost 2 bases, with 11 bases between them. The V gene's germline CDR1 is MNHEY and CDR2 SVGEGT. The time point denotes: newly diagnosed GD, antithyroid drugs for less than 3 months. PBMC RNA was the source of the TCR library. Construction of TCR beta libraries relied on iRepertoire HTBI primers and on Arm-PCR targeting CDR3 regions. TCRdb fed the multiplex PCR reads into MiXCR, producing one record per CDR3 protein. The sample shows 400,000 to 450,000 distinct CDR3 sequences, about 16% of them seen only once. Details on this clonotype: Its antigen is as yet unknown.

These same records also appear under a second study, on T cells in Graves' hyperthyroidism and ophthalmopathy. From that study: Each diagnosis drew on symptoms, thyroxine, TRAb, thyroid ultrasound and orbital computed tomography findings. TCR CDR3 regions were first amplified by RT-PCR with HTBI primers. Ophthalmopathy onset followed model prediction by a median around 6.9 months.

The material sequenced was peripheral blood mononuclear cells (PBMCs), taken at new diagnosis, from a patient treated with antithyroid drugs. The chain uses TRBV6-2 or TRBV6-3 and TRBJ2-3; D gene uncertain. The TCR originated in a woman under 40 with Graves disease. CDR3 sequence: CASSEVSPTDTQYF. Written as DNA, the CDR3 is TGTGCCAGCAGTGAAGTTAGTCCCACAGATACGCAGTATTTT.